This is a list of T cell receptor beta chains from one sample in a study of monozygotic twins with cystic fibrosis. This table comes from immunoSEQ multiplex PCR, and its TCRdb copy is limited to in-frame clones, with some not included. The table lists about 14,000 clones, about 93% of them singletons. Sequenced: blood. The origin of the receptors is a girl aged 2 to 9 with cystic fibrosis. The CDR3 runs from the conserved cysteine through the conserved F or W. Each record gives: J gene, V gene, D gene, clone size, CDR3 DNA, CDR3 protein. The D gene is left open where the match is weak. Clone size appears in some rows only: once, few, many, or a class for an expanded clone.

j_gene: TRBJ2-2; v_gene: TRBV30; d_gene: TRBD1; abundance: NA; CDR3nt: TGTGCCTGGGACAGGGGAGCGAACACCGGGGAGCTGTTTTTT; CDR3aa: CAWDRGANTGELFF
j_gene: TRBJ1-2; v_gene: TRBV2; d_gene: TRBD1; abundance: NA; CDR3nt: TGTGCCAGCACCCAATTAGGGACAGGGGAAGATGGCTACACCTTC; CDR3aa: CASTQLGTGEDGYTF
j_gene: TRBJ2-3; v_gene: TRBV19; d_gene: NA; abundance: NA; CDR3nt: TGTGCCAGTCCATTAGCCGAGGAAGCGCACACTAGCACAGATACGCAGTATTTT; CDR3aa: CASPLAEEAHTSTDTQYF
j_gene: TRBJ1-2; v_gene: TRBV28; d_gene: TRBD1; abundance: NA; CDR3nt: TGTGCCAGCCGACAGGGAAGGGACTATGGCTACACCTTC; CDR3aa: CASRQGRDYGYTF
j_gene: TRBJ2-7; v_gene: TRBV2; d_gene: NA; abundance: NA; CDR3nt: TGTGCCACCGACCACGGGAGAGACGAGCAGTACTTC; CDR3aa: CATDHGRDEQYF
j_gene: TRBJ1-1; v_gene: TRBV19; d_gene: NA; abundance: NA; CDR3nt: TGTGCCAGTAGCCCAGAGGGATATGAAGCTTTCTTT; CDR3aa: CASSPEGYEAFF
j_gene: TRBJ2-7; v_gene: TRBV7-2; d_gene: NA; abundance: NA; CDR3nt: TGTGCCAGCAGCCCCATGGGGCGGACGCTTAACGAGCAGTACTTC; CDR3aa: CASSPMGRTLNEQYF
j_gene: TRBJ2-1; v_gene: TRBV7-9; d_gene: NA; abundance: NA; CDR3nt: TGTGCCAGCAGCCCCAACACTCTACTAGCCGGCTTGGATGAGCAGTTCTTC; CDR3aa: CASSPNTLLAGLDEQFF
j_gene: TRBJ2-1; v_gene: TRBV28; d_gene: TRBD2; abundance: NA; CDR3nt: TGTGCCAGTGACTTAGCGGGAGCGTCTCAGAGTGAGCAGTTCTTC; CDR3aa: CASDLAGASQSEQFF
j_gene: TRBJ2-5; v_gene: TRBV5-1; d_gene: NA; abundance: NA; CDR3nt: TGCGCCAGCAGCCCTACCGGGGAGACCCAGTACTTC; CDR3aa: CASSPTGETQYF
j_gene: TRBJ2-1; v_gene: TRBV10-3; d_gene: NA; abundance: NA; CDR3nt: TGTGCCATCAGTGATCCTAGGGGCAATGAGCAGTTCTTC; CDR3aa: CAISDPRGNEQFF
j_gene: TRBJ1-3; v_gene: TRBV6-6; d_gene: TRBD1; abundance: NA; CDR3nt: TGTGCCAGCAGTGTCGGACAGGGTTTGCCTGGAAACACCATATATTTT; CDR3aa: CASSVGQGLPGNTIYF
j_gene: TRBJ1-1; v_gene: TRBV6-6; d_gene: NA; abundance: once; CDR3nt: TGTGCCAGTTCCTTGGGAGGGAACACTGAAGCTTTCTTT; CDR3aa: CASSLGGNTEAFF
j_gene: TRBJ2-1; v_gene: TRBV6-6; d_gene: TRBD2; abundance: NA; CDR3nt: TGTGCCAGCAGCACTAGCGCGAGGGGCAATGAGCAGTTCTTC; CDR3aa: CASSTSARGNEQFF
j_gene: TRBJ2-7; v_gene: TRBV9; d_gene: TRBD1; abundance: NA; CDR3nt: TGTGCCAGCAGCGTAGCCACAGGGGGCTACGAGCAGTACTTC; CDR3aa: CASSVATGGYEQYF
j_gene: TRBJ1-5; v_gene: TRBV5-4; d_gene: NA; abundance: few; CDR3nt: TGTGCCAGCAGCTTGGGGCCAGGGGATAAGCCCCAGCATTTT; CDR3aa: CASSLGPGDKPQHF
j_gene: TRBJ2-7; v_gene: TRBV11-2; d_gene: TRBD1; abundance: NA; CDR3nt: TGTGCCAGCAGCCGACCCGGGACAGGGGTCTACGAGCAGTACTTC; CDR3aa: CASSRPGTGVYEQYF
j_gene: TRBJ2-1; v_gene: TRBV11-3; d_gene: TRBD2; abundance: once; CDR3nt: TGTGCCAGCAGCCTACGAGTACTAGCGGGAGGAGAAAGGGCGCAGTTCTTC; CDR3aa: CASSLRVLAGGERAQFF
j_gene: TRBJ1-5; v_gene: TRBV21-1; d_gene: NA; abundance: NA; CDR3nt: TGTGCCAGCAGCAAAGAGAGGACACCTCCTTATAGCAATCAGCCCCAGCATTTT; CDR3aa: CASSKERTPPYSNQPQHF
j_gene: TRBJ2-1; v_gene: TRBV5-1; d_gene: NA; abundance: NA; CDR3nt: TGCGCCAGCAGCTTGGAGGGGAGCAATGAGCAGTTCTTC; CDR3aa: CASSLEGSNEQFF
j_gene: TRBJ2-3; v_gene: TRBV27; d_gene: NA; abundance: NA; CDR3nt: TGTGCCAGCAGTTATTTGGACACAGATACGCAGTATTTT; CDR3aa: CASSYLDTDTQYF
j_gene: TRBJ1-1; v_gene: TRBV9; d_gene: NA; abundance: NA; CDR3nt: TGTGCCAGCAGCGTAGTTGGTACAGGTAATGTCGGCGATGAAGCTTTCTTT; CDR3aa: CASSVVGTGNVGDEAFF
j_gene: TRBJ1-5; v_gene: TRBV6-5; d_gene: NA; abundance: NA; CDR3nt: TGTGCCAGCAGTTACTCGAGACGTCAGCCCCAGCATTTT; CDR3aa: CASSYSRRQPQHF
j_gene: TRBJ1-1; v_gene: TRBV5-1; d_gene: TRBD1; abundance: NA; CDR3nt: TGCGCCAGCAGCCGGACAGGTGTGAACACTGAAGCTTTCTTT; CDR3aa: CASSRTGVNTEAFF
j_gene: TRBJ1-5; v_gene: TRBV28; d_gene: TRBD1; abundance: NA; CDR3nt: TGTGCCAGCAGTTTAACGCGACTGAAGACAGGGGGCCTGCGCAATCAGCCCCAGCATTTT; CDR3aa: CASSLTRLKTGGLRNQPQHF
j_gene: TRBJ2-1; v_gene: TRBV15; d_gene: NA; abundance: NA; CDR3nt: TGTGCCACCAGCAGAGACAGGGAACATGAGCAGTTCTTC; CDR3aa: CATSRDREHEQFF
j_gene: TRBJ2-2; v_gene: TRBV5-4; d_gene: TRBD2; abundance: NA; CDR3nt: TGTGCCAGCAGCTCCCGGACTAGCGGGAGGGCCGAGAACACCGGGGAGCTGTTTTTT; CDR3aa: CASSSRTSGRAENTGELFF
j_gene: TRBJ1-1; v_gene: TRBV7-9; d_gene: TRBD1; abundance: NA; CDR3nt: TGTGCCAGCAAGACAGGGTCGAACACTGAAGCTTTCTTT; CDR3aa: CASKTGSNTEAFF
j_gene: TRBJ1-5; v_gene: TRBV29-1; d_gene: NA; abundance: once; CDR3nt: TGCAGCGTTTCGAGTGGGGTTGGTCAGCCCCAGCATTTT; CDR3aa: CSVSSGVGQPQHF
j_gene: TRBJ1-2; v_gene: TRBV6-5; d_gene: NA; abundance: NA; CDR3nt: TGTGCCAGCAGTTACTCCGGGACAAATGGCTACACCTTC; CDR3aa: CASSYSGTNGYTF
j_gene: TRBJ1-4; v_gene: TRBV7-9; d_gene: TRBD1; abundance: NA; CDR3nt: TGTGCCAGCAGCTTGAGCAGCGACAGGGGGAGGGAAAAACTGTTTTTT; CDR3aa: CASSLSSDRGREKLFF
j_gene: TRBJ1-6; v_gene: TRBV30; d_gene: NA; abundance: NA; CDR3nt: TGTGCCTGGAGCCGGGATAATGATTCACCCCTCCACTTT; CDR3aa: CAWSRDNDSPLHF
j_gene: TRBJ2-5; v_gene: TRBV5-4; d_gene: TRBD1; abundance: NA; CDR3nt: TGTGCCAGCGGTCCGACCCTGGGGACAGGGGATCAAGAGACCCAGTACTTC; CDR3aa: CASGPTLGTGDQETQYF
j_gene: TRBJ1-5; v_gene: TRBV7-8; d_gene: TRBD1; abundance: NA; CDR3nt: TGTGCCAGCAGCTCGACAGGGTATCAGCCCCAGCATTTT; CDR3aa: CASSSTGYQPQHF
j_gene: TRBJ1-4; v_gene: TRBV4-3; d_gene: NA; abundance: NA; CDR3nt: TGCGCCAGCAGCCAAGATCTGCCCATTGAAAAACTGTTTTTT; CDR3aa: CASSQDLPIEKLFF
j_gene: TRBJ1-5; v_gene: TRBV28; d_gene: NA; abundance: NA; CDR3nt: TGTGCCAGCAGTCCGGGAGGGGACCCGAATCAGCCCCAGCATTTT; CDR3aa: CASSPGGDPNQPQHF
j_gene: TRBJ2-3; v_gene: TRBV5-1; d_gene: TRBD2; abundance: once; CDR3nt: TGCGCCAGCAGCTTGGACCTACTAGCGGGAAGGGCAGATACGCAGTATTTT; CDR3aa: CASSLDLLAGRADTQYF
j_gene: TRBJ1-5; v_gene: TRBV28; d_gene: NA; abundance: NA; CDR3nt: TGTGCCAGCAGTTTAGGAGGTCAGCCCCAGCATTTT; CDR3aa: CASSLGGQPQHF
j_gene: TRBJ2-5; v_gene: TRBV19; d_gene: NA; abundance: NA; CDR3nt: TGTGCCAGTAGTCTTCAGGGGGGGGACATCGAGACCCAGTACTTC; CDR3aa: CASSLQGGDIETQYF
j_gene: TRBJ1-2; v_gene: TRBV2; d_gene: NA; abundance: NA; CDR3nt: TGTGCCAGCAGAGGATATGGCTACACCTTC; CDR3aa: CASRGYGYTF
j_gene: TRBJ2-7; v_gene: TRBV2; d_gene: NA; abundance: once; CDR3nt: TGTGCCAGCAGTGGGGATGCCTCTCGGGAGCAGTACTTC; CDR3aa: CASSGDASREQYF
j_gene: TRBJ2-3; v_gene: TRBV4-1; d_gene: TRBD2; abundance: NA; CDR3nt: TGCGCCAGCAGCCAAGACGTGACTAGCGGTAGGCGGACGCAGTATTTT; CDR3aa: CASSQDVTSGRRTQYF
j_gene: TRBJ2-5; v_gene: TRBV7-9; d_gene: TRBD2; abundance: NA; CDR3nt: TGTGCCAGCAGCCAGGGACTAGCGGGACTGAAGACCCAGTACTTC; CDR3aa: CASSQGLAGLKTQYF